These T cell receptor beta chains were read from a single sample in a study of shared clonotypes between healthy human individuals. Only in-frame clones appear in the TCRdb table, and some are missing; sequencing was by immunoSEQ multiplex PCR. The table includes about 2 million clones, 90% to 95% detected once. Material: naive CD4+ T cells sorted from blood. These receptors all stem from a man aged 18 to 35 in good health. Both conserved end residues are part of each CDR3. Fields, in order: CDR3 protein, CDR3 DNA, clone size, J gene, D gene, V gene. A D gene is named only where the DNA matches it firmly. Expanded clones are given a class, and other clones once, few, many or no size at all.

CDR3: CASSQDSGNTIYF; DNA: TGCGCCAGCAGCCAAGATTCTGGAAACACCATATATTTT; size: once; J: TRBJ1-3; D: NA; V: TRBV4-3
CDR3: CASSLRRSQETQYF; DNA: TGTGCCAGCAGCTTAAGACGGTCCCAAGAGACCCAGTACTTC; size: once; J: TRBJ2-5; D: NA; V: TRBV11-2
CDR3: CASSLSTVYNSPLHF; DNA: TGCGCCAGCAGCTTGAGTACAGTCTATAATTCACCCCTCCACTTT; size: NA; J: TRBJ1-6; D: NA; V: TRBV5-1
CDR3: CASSLSIGFRGETQYF; DNA: TGTGCCAGCAGCTTGAGCATCGGGTTCCGAGGAGAGACCCAGTACTTC; size: NA; J: TRBJ2-5; D: NA; V: TRBV7-9
CDR3: CASSPGTGINQPQHF; DNA: TGTGCCAGTAGCCCGGGGACAGGGATCAATCAGCCCCAGCATTTT; size: NA; J: TRBJ1-5; D: TRBD1; V: TRBV19
CDR3: CASSFFSGIVNRQQFF; DNA: TGTGCCAGCAGCTTTTTTAGCGGGATAGTTAATCGGCAGCAGTTCTTC; size: NA; J: TRBJ2-1; D: TRBD2; V: TRBV11-1
CDR3: CASSLGTGNNEQFF; DNA: TGTGCCAGCAGCTTAGGGACGGGGAACAATGAGCAGTTCTTC; size: NA; J: TRBJ2-1; D: NA; V: TRBV7-2
CDR3: CASSSDPPRSGYTF; DNA: TGTGCCAGCAGTTCGGACCCGCCCCGGTCGGGCTACACCTTC; size: NA; J: TRBJ1-2; D: NA; V: TRBV7-3
CDR3: CASRPGQSNYGYTF; DNA: TGTGCCAGCAGACCAGGACAGAGTAACTATGGCTACACCTTC; size: NA; J: TRBJ1-2; D: NA; V: TRBV6-5
CDR3: CAWSVSGDTQYF; DNA: TGTGCCTGGAGTGTTAGTGGAGATACGCAGTATTTT; size: NA; J: TRBJ2-3; D: NA; V: TRBV30
CDR3: CASRGTGGNQPQHF; DNA: TGTGCTAGTAGGGGGACAGGAGGCAATCAGCCCCAGCATTTT; size: once; J: TRBJ1-5; D: TRBD1; V: TRBV12-5
CDR3: CASSSAGTAYEQYF; DNA: TGTGCCAGCAGTTCAGCCGGGACAGCCTACGAGCAGTACTTC; size: NA; J: TRBJ2-7; D: TRBD1; V: TRBV28
CDR3: CASSWAGTEVSYNEQFF; DNA: TGTGCCAGCAGTTGGGCGGGGACAGAGGTTTCCTACAATGAGCAGTTCTTC; size: NA; J: TRBJ2-1; D: NA; V: TRBV27
CDR3: CAWTHSVNTEAFF; DNA: TGTGCCTGGACCCACAGCGTGAACACTGAAGCTTTCTTT; size: NA; J: TRBJ1-1; D: NA; V: TRBV30
CDR3: CASSRDGNEQFF; DNA: TGTGCCAGCAGCAGAGACGGGAATGAGCAGTTCTTC; size: NA; J: TRBJ2-1; D: NA; V: TRBV5-4
CDR3: CASSAGGGYTF; DNA: TGTGCCAGCTCGGCGGGGGGCGGCTACACCTTC; size: once; J: TRBJ1-2; D: NA; V: TRBV18